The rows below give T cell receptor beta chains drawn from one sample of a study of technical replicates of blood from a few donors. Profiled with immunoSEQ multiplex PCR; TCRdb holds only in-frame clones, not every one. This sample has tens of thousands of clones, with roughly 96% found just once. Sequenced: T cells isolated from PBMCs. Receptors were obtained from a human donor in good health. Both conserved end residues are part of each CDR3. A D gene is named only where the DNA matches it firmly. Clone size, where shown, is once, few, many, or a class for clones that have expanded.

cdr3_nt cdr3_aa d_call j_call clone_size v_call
TGTGCCAGCATCCCCAGTAATAGTCAGGGAGGGCAAGGCTACACCTTC CASIPSNSQGGQGYTF - TRBJ1-2 - TRBV2
TGTGCCAGCAGCTTAGATGTGGCCCCTCAGGGGAACACTGAAGCTTTCTTT CASSLDVAPQGNTEAFF - TRBJ1-1 - TRBV7-9
TGTGCCAGCAATCGTTACGAGCAGTACTTC CASNRYEQYF - TRBJ2-7 - TRBV6-5
TGTGCCAGCAGTGACTCGAGTCTAGCGGGAGGCACTGAGCAGTTCTTC CASSDSSLAGGTEQFF TRBD2 TRBJ2-1 - TRBV6-4
TGTGCCAGCACCAGGACTAGCTTGAATGAGCAGTTCTTC CASTRTSLNEQFF TRBD2 TRBJ2-1 - TRBV27
TGTGCCAGCAGTTTACGGGCCCGGCAGGGTGGTGTGTACAATGAGCAGTTCTTC CASSLRARQGGVYNEQFF - TRBJ2-1 - TRBV27
TGTGCCACCAGCGGGGGACAGGGAGGGATCAGGAATTCACCCCTCCACTTT CATSGGQGGIRNSPLHF TRBD1 TRBJ1-6 - TRBV15
TGTGCCAGCAGCTTAGAGATACAGGGTTACGGCTACACCTTC CASSLEIQGYGYTF - TRBJ1-2 - TRBV7-9
TGTGCCAGCAGTCTCTCCCTTGGCCTTAACTATGGCTACACCTTC CASSLSLGLNYGYTF - TRBJ1-2 - TRBV28
TGCGCCAGCAGCTTGGCCAGGAACACTGAAGCTTTCTTT CASSLARNTEAFF - TRBJ1-1 - TRBV5-1
TGCAGCGTTGTTAAGAAGGGACAGGGTTCAGAGACCCAGTACTTC CSVVKKGQGSETQYF TRBD1 TRBJ2-5 once TRBV29-1
TGTGCTAGCAGCTTAACGACTAGCAGGGTGGGTAATGAGCAGTTCTTC CASSLTTSRVGNEQFF TRBD2 TRBJ2-1 - TRBV7-7
TGTGCCAGCAGCTTACCAGTTTCCTCCTACGAGCAGTACTTC CASSLPVSSYEQYF - TRBJ2-7 - TRBV7-9
TGTGCCAGCAGTCCCACGGCGGGGAACACTGAAGCTTTCTTT CASSPTAGNTEAFF - TRBJ1-1 once TRBV6-5
TGTGCCATCAGTGAGTTTTCTTCCTACAATGAGCAGTTCTTC CAISEFSSYNEQFF - TRBJ2-1 - TRBV10-3
TGTGCCAGCCAGGACAGGGGGCTCTCCTACGAGCAGTACTTC CASQDRGLSYEQYF TRBD1 TRBJ2-7 - TRBV27
TGCGCCAGCAGCGACCGAGGGGGCAACACTGAAGCTTTCTTT CASSDRGGNTEAFF TRBD1 TRBJ1-1 - TRBV4-1
TGCGCCAGCAGCCGAATGACCGGGACTAGCGTCGCGGACGAGCAGTACTTC CASSRMTGTSVADEQYF TRBD2 TRBJ2-7 once TRBV4-1
TGTGCCAGCAGCTTGGAGTGGGACTTTTATTACAATGAGCAGTTCTTC CASSLEWDFYYNEQFF - TRBJ2-1 - TRBV7-9
TGTGCCAGCAGCAAGGCCACCTACGAGCAGTACTTC CASSKATYEQYF - TRBJ2-7 - TRBV21-1
TGCAGCGTTGTGTCGTCTGGCGGATTCACAGATACGCAGTATTTT CSVVSSGGFTDTQYF - TRBJ2-3 once TRBV29-1
TGTGCCAGCAGCCCGACCCCACAGGGGGACTATGGCTACACCTTC CASSPTPQGDYGYTF TRBD1 TRBJ1-2 - TRBV5-4
TGTGCCAGCAGGGACCGGGACAGATCCTACAATGAGCAGTTCTTC CASRDRDRSYNEQFF TRBD1 TRBJ2-1 - TRBV6-1
TGTGCCAGCAGCTCGCACCGGGACAGGCCGTACTTC CASSSHRDRPYF TRBD1 TRBJ2-4 - TRBV5-5
TGTGCCAGCAGCCAAGATGGTACAGGGATTGGGGCCTACGAGCAGTACTTC CASSQDGTGIGAYEQYF - TRBJ2-7 - TRBV4-2
TGTGCCAGCAGTTCGGGACTCCCGTTCTTGACCCAGTACTTC CASSSGLPFLTQYF - TRBJ2-5 - TRBV6-5
TGTGCCAGCAGTGACGGGGGACGGTTTAATGAAAAACTGTTTTTT CASSDGGRFNEKLFF - TRBJ1-4 once TRBV6-1
TGTGCCAGCAGCTTGGATCTGGAAATGGAGGCTTTCTTT CASSLDLEMEAFF - TRBJ1-1 - TRBV5-4
TGTGCCAGCAGTGATCGGGACAGAGAAGGCTACACCTTC CASSDRDREGYTF TRBD1 TRBJ1-2 once TRBV6-4
TGTGCCAGCCCCGAAGGGGAATCTTATGGCTACACCTTC CASPEGESYGYTF - TRBJ1-2 - TRBV2
TGTGCCAGCAGCCCAGAGGGCAATTCACCCCTCCACTTT CASSPEGNSPLHF - TRBJ1-6 - TRBV7-9
TGTGCCAGCAGCCAGACAGGGACTAGCAATCAGCCCCAGCATTTT CASSQTGTSNQPQHF TRBD1 TRBJ1-5 - TRBV7-9
TGCGCCAGCAGCTTGGTCCAGGGGCTGGCCTACGAGCAGTACTTC CASSLVQGLAYEQYF - TRBJ2-7 - TRBV5-1
TGCGCCAGCAGCTTAACCGCTACCGGCACTGAAGCTTTCTTT CASSLTATGTEAFF - TRBJ1-1 once TRBV5-1
TGTGCCAGCTTACAGGGAGAGCAGTACTTC CASLQGEQYF - TRBJ2-7 - TRBV6-1
TGTGCCAGCAGCTCTAGTCCCCGGACTAGTGGGCCCGACGGTTACACCGGGGAGCTGTTTTTT CASSSSPRTSGPDGYTGELFF TRBD2 TRBJ2-2 - TRBV7-6
TGTGCCTGGTCAGAAAGAGGACAGGGGGCTAGTGAAAAACTGTTTTTT CAWSERGQGASEKLFF TRBD1 TRBJ1-4 - TRBV30
TGTGCCAGCAGCTCGCCCCGGGACAGACCGAATCAGCCCCAGCATTTT CASSSPRDRPNQPQHF TRBD1 TRBJ1-5 - TRBV7-8
TGTGCCAGCAGCGTAGAACTCCCCCGGGTCAATGAGCAGTTCTTC CASSVELPRVNEQFF - TRBJ2-1 once TRBV9
TGTGCCACCCTAGCCGCGGGAGGGCCCTACAATGAGCAGTTCTTC CATLAAGGPYNEQFF TRBD2 TRBJ2-1 - TRBV10-3
TGTGCCAGCAGCTTAGGCGGCAAGGCCTACGAGCAGTACTTC CASSLGGKAYEQYF - TRBJ2-7 - TRBV7-9
TGTGCCAGTAGTATAAGGATAGCGGGATCCTACAATGAGCAGTTCTTC CASSIRIAGSYNEQFF TRBD2 TRBJ2-1 - TRBV19
TGCAGCGTTGCTCCAAACGCGGTTATTGACGAGCAGTACTTC CSVAPNAVIDEQYF - TRBJ2-7 - TRBV29-1
TGCGCCAGCAGCCAAAATGATCTAGCGGGAGGATCCTACGAGCAGTACTTC CASSQNDLAGGSYEQYF TRBD2 TRBJ2-7 - TRBV4-1
TGTGCCAGCAGCGACCCCGGGACAGGGGATACTGAAGCTTTCTTT CASSDPGTGDTEAFF TRBD1 TRBJ1-1 - TRBV5-4
TGTGCCAGCAGCGTATCTATGGTCGGGGAGCTGTTTTTT CASSVSMVGELFF - TRBJ2-2 - TRBV11-3
TGTGCCAGCAGCTCTGCGGGACTAGCAGGCAGTGAGCAGTTCTTC CASSSAGLAGSEQFF TRBD2 TRBJ2-1 - TRBV7-9
TGTGCCAGCAGTATACTAGCGGGTGATTTCCATGAGCAGTTCTTC CASSILAGDFHEQFF TRBD2 TRBJ2-1 - TRBV9
TGTGCCAGCAGTTATCGTGACAGGGGGGATTCACCCCTCCACTTT CASSYRDRGDSPLHF TRBD1 TRBJ1-6 - TRBV6-5